These T cell receptor beta chains were read from a single sample in a study of CD8 T cells in Susac syndrome. One entry per CDR3 protein, called by TCRdb with MiXCR from the immunoSEQ multiplex PCR reads. The sample contains about 300,000 distinct CDR3 sequences, about 89% of which appear only once. Sequenced material: CD8+ T cells from PBMCs. The receptors shown here come from a human donor with multiple sclerosis. Both conserved end residues are trimmed from each CDR3. Clone size appears in some rows only: once, few, many, or a class for an expanded clone.

j_call: TRBJ2-1; v_call: TRBV4-3; clone_size: -; cdr3_aa: ASSQDRPGTSVHEQF
j_call: TRBJ2-3; v_call: TRBV13; clone_size: few; cdr3_aa: ASSLVAGGTDTQY
j_call: TRBJ2-2; v_call: TRBV29-1; clone_size: -; cdr3_aa: SVEDRGRVGTGELF
j_call: TRBJ2-2; v_call: TRBV10-3; clone_size: -; cdr3_aa: AISSSDAGELF
j_call: TRBJ2-7; v_call: TRBV14; clone_size: few; cdr3_aa: ASSLQGNAYEQY
j_call: TRBJ2-7; v_call: TRBV19; clone_size: -; cdr3_aa: ASSHRGETYEQY
j_call: TRBJ1-2; v_call: TRBV29-1; clone_size: -; cdr3_aa: SASTGTQGGSNYGYT
j_call: TRBJ2-3; v_call: TRBV19; clone_size: -; cdr3_aa: ATIQGDTQY
j_call: TRBJ2-7; v_call: TRBV27; clone_size: -; cdr3_aa: ASSLGVTSGRQY
j_call: TRBJ2-7; v_call: TRBV7-6; clone_size: -; cdr3_aa: ASSLVRGSIYEQY
j_call: TRBJ2-7; v_call: TRBV9; clone_size: -; cdr3_aa: ASNDRGQPYEQY
j_call: TRBJ2-2; v_call: TRBV7-7; clone_size: -; cdr3_aa: ASSLRIALNTGELF
j_call: TRBJ2-7; v_call: TRBV3-1; clone_size: -; cdr3_aa: ASSLKRQAISYEQY
j_call: TRBJ2-1; v_call: TRBV4-1; clone_size: -; cdr3_aa: ASSQVQGDNEQF
j_call: TRBJ2-7; v_call: TRBV4-2; clone_size: -; cdr3_aa: ASSLGGRREQY
j_call: TRBJ2-1; v_call: TRBV20-1; clone_size: -; cdr3_aa: SARDSPHLDNEQF
j_call: TRBJ2-3; v_call: TRBV7-3; clone_size: -; cdr3_aa: ASSLNGYAGTDTQY
j_call: TRBJ2-7; v_call: TRBV25-1; clone_size: -; cdr3_aa: ASSPRMTHEQY
j_call: TRBJ2-5; v_call: TRBV5-6; clone_size: -; cdr3_aa: ASSLGTVETQY
j_call: TRBJ2-3; v_call: TRBV20-1; clone_size: -; cdr3_aa: SARVRDRVRTDTQY
j_call: TRBJ1-1; v_call: TRBV7-9; clone_size: -; cdr3_aa: ASSPKDRVNTEAF
j_call: TRBJ2-5; v_call: TRBV12-3/TRBV12-4; clone_size: -; cdr3_aa: ASSLSGGQETQY